The sequence of this TCR beta chain was determined in a study of human T cells and chemical hapten exposure (dated by TCRdb to about 2021). At the level of the whole study: For sensitization, 2% DPC in acetone was applied to an approximately 2 cm by approximately 2 cm area of upper inner arm skin. Weekly therapeutic DPC doses were additionally applied to the scalp of patients throughout the roughly 23-week study period. Patch testing was done on the upper back using Finn chambers containing 0.01% DPC, and results were scored after 6 days according to International Contact Dermatitis Research Group standards. Alopecia areata with under or over 50% scalp involvement, alopecia totalis and alopecia universalis were represented in the patient cohort, which was mostly female. Libraries were pooled for sequencing, and per-sample TCR yields varied mainly because of small differences in library volumes within the pool. This study followed changes in the peripheral blood TCR repertoire in vivo during primary and secondary sensitization of alopecia patients to the hapten diphenylcyclopropenone (DPC). Patient blood was sampled pre-sensitization (week 0) and at 2, 6 and about 24 weeks after DPC sensitization. Around 29 alopecia patients provided blood for TCR sequencing at one to four time points (pre-sensitization, 2, 6 and 24 weeks).

The paper's findings and limits, for the study overall: Patch test score correlated positively with the number of PT1 expanded TCRs, reaching significance at thresholds 8, 16 and 32 but not at 4. All patients had alopecia, a presumed autoimmune disease, so their immune response might differ from that of healthy individuals. The number of TCRs above 1 in 1000 frequency did not change with DPC sensitization; there was no evidence of global repertoire structure alterations. Significantly more large CDR3 similarity clusters were formed by expanded TCRs than by pre-sensitization or healthy control sets, consistent with antigen-driven responses. Repeated subsampling changed both the strength of the expansion versus patch-test correlation and the threshold at which the correlation became significant.

This clonotype showed up many times. Its antigen remains undetermined. No base-level quality is on record; no much larger clone is a single base apart. Receptor amplification or capture employed RACE. Sequenced using a NextSeq 500. During library preparation, unique molecular identifiers were attached to individual cDNA molecules so that TCRs could be counted in a quantitative, reproducible way. Each blood RNA sample was used to sequence both TCR alpha and TCR beta chains. The paper's data handling went like this. Samples had a median of roughly 100,000 TCRs, with a range from 23,224 to 690,600. The Decombinator software suite was used to annotate V, J and CDR3 in the TCR reads. For PS versus PT1 abundance plots, all samples were subsampled to the same number of TCRs (28,000). TCRs were defined as expanded if absent before sensitization and observed at least eight times at the 2-week time point. Starting from the raw public reads, TCRdb applied fastp trimming at Q25, assembled clones with MiXCR and retained in-frame beta chains. Rows are combined by CDR3 protein, so each entry shows the most common genes and DNA. For this entry, the V and J calls and clone size follow TCRdb and not the study's own pipeline. This sample holds approximately 180,000 distinct CDR3 sequences; almost 30% were observed only once. The top ten constitute approximately 3% of the sample.

From cysteine to phenylalanine, the CDR3 is 20 amino acids long. Only CDR3 DNA remains: 60 bases, in frame from the first base. CDR1 and CDR2 were assigned from the germline V gene as SNHLY and FYNNEI. V ends up 6 bases short and J 6 bases short, with an unmatched junction base count of 22. The sample's time point, from its label and the paper: pre-sensitization, week 0. The sample's treatment or condition, from its label and the paper: therapeutic diphenylcyclopropenone sensitization with weekly scalp DPC. At every patch-test visit, the blood draw took place before the patch test was put on. Eligible patients were aged 18 to 70, diagnosed with alopecia, deemed suitable for DPC therapy, and excluded if pregnant. Total RNA was extracted from unfractionated whole blood that had been collected in Tempus Blood RNA tubes.

This sequence originates from a woman in her 30s with alopecia areata. Some clones in this sample may be carry-over from other donors' samples. The V and J genes are TRBV2 and TRBJ2-1, and 11 junction bases match TRBD2. The sequencing here drew on whole blood, taken in connection with sensitization to the hapten diphenylcyclopropenone (DPC). CDR3 reads: CASRAIRASGRINPPNEQFF. The nucleotide sequence is TGTGCCAGCAGGGCGATTAGGGCTAGCGGGAGGATTAACCCCCCCAATGAGCAGTTCTTC.